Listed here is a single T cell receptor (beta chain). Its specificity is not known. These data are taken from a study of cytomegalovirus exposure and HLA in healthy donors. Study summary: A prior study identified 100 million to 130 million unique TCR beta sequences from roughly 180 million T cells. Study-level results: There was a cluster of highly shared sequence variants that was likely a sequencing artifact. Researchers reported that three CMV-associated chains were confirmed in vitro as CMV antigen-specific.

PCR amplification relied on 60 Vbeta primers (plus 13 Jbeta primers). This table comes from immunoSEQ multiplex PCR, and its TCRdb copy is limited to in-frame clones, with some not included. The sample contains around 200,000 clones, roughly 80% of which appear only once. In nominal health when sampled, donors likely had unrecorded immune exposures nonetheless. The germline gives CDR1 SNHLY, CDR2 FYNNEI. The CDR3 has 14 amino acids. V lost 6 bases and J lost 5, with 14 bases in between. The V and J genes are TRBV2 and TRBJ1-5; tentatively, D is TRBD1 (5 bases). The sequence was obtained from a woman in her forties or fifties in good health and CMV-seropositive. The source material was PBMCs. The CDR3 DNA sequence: TGTGCCAGCAGCCTCCCGGGGGACGATCAGCCCCAGCATTTT. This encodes CASSLPGDDQPQHF.